A selection of T cell receptor beta chains follows, all from one sample in a study of T cell changes during pregnancy in multiple sclerosis. TCRdb keeps only in-frame clones here, not all; method: immunoSEQ multiplex PCR. This table holds about 31,000 clones, about 89% found once. Material: CD8+ T cells from peripheral blood mononuclear cells, obtained in the second trimester of pregnancy. Receptors originate from a female donor with multiple sclerosis, enrolled in a pregnancy study. Both conserved end residues are part of each CDR3. A D gene is named only where the DNA matches it firmly. Some rows have no size entry. The others give once, few or many, or a class for an expanded clone.

size	D	V	J	CDR3	DNA
NA	NA	TRBV15	TRBJ1-2	CATSRGSTQGGVDGYTF	TGTGCCACCAGCAGAGGCTCGACACAGGGAGGGGTTGATGGCTACACCTTC
NA	TRBD1	TRBV5-7	TRBJ1-4	CASSLLSPAGGAKNEKLFF	TGTGCCAGCAGCTTACTATCTCCGGCAGGGGGAGCAAAGAATGAAAAACTGTTTTTT
NA	NA	TRBV4-1	TRBJ2-1	CASSQHLLVWPDNEQFF	TGCGCCAGCAGCCAACATCTACTAGTATGGCCGGACAATGAGCAGTTCTTC
NA	NA	TRBV11-3	TRBJ2-3	CASSLPGDTQYF	TGTGCCAGCAGCTTACCAGGAGATACGCAGTATTTT
NA	TRBD1	TRBV7-9	TRBJ1-1	CASSLGDRGANTEAFF	TGTGCCAGCAGCTTAGGGGACAGGGGGGCGAACACTGAAGCTTTCTTT
NA	NA	TRBV11-3	TRBJ2-1	CASSSRRVYDGDEQFF	TGTGCCAGCAGCTCCAGGAGGGTATATGACGGGGATGAGCAGTTCTTC
NA	TRBD1	TRBV15	TRBJ1-5	CATSKDRGIGNQPQHF	TGTGCCACCAGCAAGGACAGGGGCATCGGCAATCAGCCCCAGCATTTT
NA	NA	TRBV12-5	TRBJ2-1	CASGLETGGSYNEQFF	TGTGCTAGTGGTTTAGAAACCGGAGGCTCCTACAATGAGCAGTTCTTC
NA	TRBD2	TRBV11-2	TRBJ2-2	CASTSGRALLGDTGELFF	TGTGCCAGCACTAGCGGGAGGGCCCTCTTAGGTGACACCGGGGAGCTGTTTTTT
NA	TRBD2	TRBV6-1	TRBJ2-1	CASSELRGGLGQFF	TGTGCCAGCAGTGAATTGCGGGGAGGGCTTGGGCAGTTCTTC
NA	TRBD2	TRBV5-6	TRBJ2-5	CASSHWSSGTDRKYF	TGTGCCAGCAGCCATTGGTCTAGCGGGACTGACCGAAAGTACTTC
NA	NA	TRBV7-9	TRBJ2-7	CASTVGVGVYEQYF	TGTGCCAGCACCGTAGGGGTTGGGGTCTACGAGCAGTACTTC
NA	NA	TRBV7-9	TRBJ2-2	CASRPGSGELFF	TGTGCCAGCAGACCGGGTAGCGGGGAGCTGTTTTTT
NA	NA	TRBV2	TRBJ1-5	CASSDLWSLPWAGDSNQPQHF	TGTGCCAGCAGTGATTTGTGGTCTCTACCGTGGGCAGGGGATAGCAATCAGCCCCAGCATTTT
NA	NA	TRBV9	TRBJ1-2	CASRPGHAYGYTF	TGTGCCAGCAGACCGGGACACGCCTATGGCTACACCTTC
NA	TRBD2	TRBV28	TRBJ2-1	CASTNNAGLAGFYNEQFF	TGTGCCAGCACGAACAACGCTGGACTAGCGGGATTCTACAATGAGCAGTTCTTC
NA	NA	TRBV11-2	TRBJ2-7	CASSIHQGYEQYF	TGTGCCAGCAGCATCCACCAGGGTTACGAGCAGTACTTC
NA	NA	TRBV6-6	TRBJ1-2	CASSPSEGYYGYTF	TGTGCCAGCAGTCCCTCGGAGGGCTACTATGGCTACACCTTC
NA	TRBD1	TRBV5-1	TRBJ2-7	CASSFLGQGPEQYF	TGCGCCAGCAGCTTCCTAGGACAGGGACCCGAGCAGTACTTC
NA	NA	TRBV9	TRBJ2-3	CASSVEGSGTDTQYF	TGTGCCAGCAGCGTAGAGGGTAGCGGCACAGATACGCAGTATTTT
NA	NA	TRBV10-2	TRBJ2-1	CASSSDYNEQFF	TGCGCCAGCAGCAGCGACTACAATGAGCAGTTCTTC
NA	NA	TRBV7-6	TRBJ2-1	CASSPRTNEQFF	TGTGCCAGCAGCCCTAGAACCAATGAGCAGTTCTTC
NA	TRBD1	TRBV19	TRBJ1-2	CASNGQGQYGYTF	TGTGCCAGTAATGGACAGGGGCAGTATGGCTACACCTTC
NA	TRBD1	TRBV9	TRBJ1-2	CASSVTVTGGGYTF	TGTGCCAGCAGCGTAACTGTGACAGGGGGTGGCTACACCTTC
once	TRBD1	TRBV28	TRBJ2-7	CASSFNRGPYYEQYF	TGTGCCAGCAGTTTCAACAGGGGGCCCTACTACGAGCAGTACTTC
NA	NA	TRBV11-2	TRBJ2-5	CASSYYGVETQYF	TGTGCCAGCAGCTATTACGGGGTGGAGACCCAGTACTTC
NA	TRBD1	TRBV9	TRBJ2-7	CASSSAQGDRDEQYF	TGTGCCAGCAGCTCAGCCCAGGGGGATCGGGACGAGCAGTACTTC
NA	NA	TRBV4-2	TRBJ1-2	CASSQVEDSFYGYTF	TGTGCCAGCAGCCAAGTGGAGGACAGCTTTTATGGCTACACCTTC
NA	TRBD1	TRBV27	TRBJ2-7	CASSVQGSISYEQYF	TGTGCCAGCAGTGTACAGGGGTCCATCTCCTACGAGCAGTACTTC
NA	TRBD1	TRBV13	TRBJ2-7	CASSSGGTGIDEQYF	TGTGCCAGCAGCTCAGGGGGGACAGGGATCGACGAGCAGTACTTC
NA	TRBD1	TRBV4-2	TRBJ1-2	CASSQEFSGQGVNYGYTF	TGTGCCAGCAGCCAAGAGTTTTCCGGACAGGGTGTTAACTATGGCTACACCTTC
NA	TRBD1	TRBV19	TRBJ2-7	CASSSWRDRDHEQYF	TGTGCCAGTAGTTCGTGGCGGGACAGGGACCACGAGCAGTACTTC
NA	NA	TRBV5-4	TRBJ2-7	CASSLVPRDSSYEQYF	TGTGCCAGCAGCTTGGTTCCGCGGGACAGCTCCTACGAGCAGTACTTC
NA	TRBD1	TRBV6-5	TRBJ1-1	CASSWDREVTEAFF	TGTGCCAGCAGCTGGGACAGGGAGGTTACTGAAGCTTTCTTT
NA	NA	TRBV6-5	TRBJ2-7	CASSYSSRGGAYEQYF	TGTGCCAGCAGTTACTCGAGCCGGGGTGGGGCCTACGAGCAGTACTTC
NA	NA	TRBV4-3	TRBJ2-7	CASSQDRAGGQYF	TGCGCCAGCAGCCAAGATCGGGCGGGTGGGCAGTACTTC
NA	NA	TRBV7-3	TRBJ2-1	CASSLYASGEQFF	TGTGCCAGCAGCTTATACGCTAGTGGTGAGCAGTTCTTC
once	TRBD2	TRBV6-5	TRBJ2-7	CASSSRGGLKIYEQYF	TGTGCCAGCAGTTCCCGGGGGGGGCTGAAGATCTACGAGCAGTACTTC
NA	TRBD1	TRBV4-3	TRBJ2-7	CASSQGTGTGIYEQYF	TGCGCCAGCAGCCAGGGGACCGGGACAGGAATCTACGAGCAGTACTTC
NA	NA	TRBV9	TRBJ2-1	CASSVGSQSGPYNEQFF	TGTGCCAGCAGCGTAGGGTCTCAGAGCGGACCCTACAATGAGCAGTTCTTC
NA	NA	TRBV4-1	TRBJ2-1	CASSHINNEQFF	TGCGCCAGCAGCCACATCAACAATGAGCAGTTCTTC